These 7 T cell receptor beta chains share one sample of origin, sequenced in a study of OX40 agonist ivuxolimab in advanced cancers. Measured with immunoSEQ multiplex PCR; TCRdb has only the in-frame clones, and not every one. The sample comprises some 86,000 clones, 75% to 95% of which are singletons, and around 6.9% rests with the top ten. The sample was CD4+ or CD8+ T cells sorted from blood, taken in a trial of the OX40 agonist ivuxolimab. The receptors were sampled from an adult with an advanced solid tumor such as melanoma, head and neck, liver or kidney cancer.

V gene TRBV27 combines with J gene TRBJ1-5; D might be TRBD1 (5 bases). V dropped 2 bases and J dropped 6 bases, with 14 bases sitting between them. Germline V gives CDR1 MNHEY, CDR2 SMNVEV (reference sequence). The CDR3 totals 15 residues. The CDR3 DNA follows: TGTGCCAGCAGTTTAACTCCCCCCAGGGTTCAGCCCCAGCATTTT. Its translation is CASSLTPPRVQPQHF.

The chain links TRBV19 to TRBJ2-7; 8 bases are a match to TRBD1. Germline lookup yields CDR1 LNHDA and CDR2 SQIVND (reference sequence). The CDR3 is 14 residues long. The V and J ends lost 6 bases and 1 base, in that order; junction bases with no gene match: 5. CDR3 in amino acids: CASSTDRVSYEQYF. The CDR3 DNA reads as TGTGCCAGTAGCACGGACAGGGTTTCCTACGAGCAGTACTTC.

V usage is TRBV29-1 and J usage is TRBJ1-3; D remains unclear. V was cut by 6 bases and J by 1 base, with 16 bases left in between. The CDR3 sequence is 15 residues long. Germline V CDR1 and CDR2: SQVTM, ANQGSEA. The CDR3 protein is CSVMTPKRSGNTIYF. CDR3 DNA: TGCAGCGTGATGACTCCCAAGAGGTCTGGAAACACCATATATTTT.

This clone was found a few times. The rearrangement joins TRBV5-1 to TRBJ2-1; D is ambiguous. The CDR3 is 13 residues long. Trimming pared 0 bases from V and 7 bases from J, leaving 8 bases between. Per germline, CDR1 SGHRS and CDR2 YFSETQ. The CDR3 nucleotides read TGCGCCAGCAGCTTGGGAGTGGGGAATGAGCAGTTCTTC. Protein sequence: CASSLGVGNEQFF.

This clone was detected a few times. This sequence joins TRBV28 and TRBJ1-3; a weak D match, TRBD1 (6 bases). Germline V gene sequence: CDR1 MDHEN, CDR2 SYDVKM. The V end lost 5 bases, the J end lost 9 bases, and 20 bases lay between the germline ends. The CDR3 runs to 15 residues. CDR3 protein: CASSPPTGGYGTIYF. The CDR3 DNA follows: TGTGCCAGCAGTCCCCCGACAGGAGGGTACGGCACCATATATTTT.

CDR3 nucleotide sequence: TGTGCCAGCAGCCGCGATTCTAGCGGTGGCTCCTACAATGAGCAGTTCTTC. Its protein product is CASSRDSSGGSYNEQFF. The chain is built from TRBV4-2 and TRBJ2-1, with TRBD2 matching 7 bases. The CDR3 covers 17 residues. CDR1 is LGHNA, CDR2 YNFKEQ, per germline. Trimming cost V 4 bases and J 0 bases; bases outside gene matches: 9.

This clone appeared a single time. The chain employs TRBV18 and TRBJ2-7; TRBD2 matches 10 bases. The CDR3 is 14 amino acids. Per germline, CDR1 KGHSH and CDR2 LQKENI. Unmatched junction bases numbered 4, after V lost 3 bases and J lost 5 bases. DNA of the CDR3: TGTGCCAGCTCACCCCTAGCGGGAGCGCACGAGCAGTACTTC. Translating gives CASSPLAGAHEQYF. The complete variable domain, with remaining parts taken from reference TRBV18 and TRBJ2-7, reads NAGVMQNPRHLVRRRGQEARLRCSPMKGHSHVYWYRQLPEEGLKFMVYLQKENIIDESGMPKERFSAEFPKEGPSILRIQQVVRGDSAAYFCASSPLAGAHEQYFGPGTRLTVT.